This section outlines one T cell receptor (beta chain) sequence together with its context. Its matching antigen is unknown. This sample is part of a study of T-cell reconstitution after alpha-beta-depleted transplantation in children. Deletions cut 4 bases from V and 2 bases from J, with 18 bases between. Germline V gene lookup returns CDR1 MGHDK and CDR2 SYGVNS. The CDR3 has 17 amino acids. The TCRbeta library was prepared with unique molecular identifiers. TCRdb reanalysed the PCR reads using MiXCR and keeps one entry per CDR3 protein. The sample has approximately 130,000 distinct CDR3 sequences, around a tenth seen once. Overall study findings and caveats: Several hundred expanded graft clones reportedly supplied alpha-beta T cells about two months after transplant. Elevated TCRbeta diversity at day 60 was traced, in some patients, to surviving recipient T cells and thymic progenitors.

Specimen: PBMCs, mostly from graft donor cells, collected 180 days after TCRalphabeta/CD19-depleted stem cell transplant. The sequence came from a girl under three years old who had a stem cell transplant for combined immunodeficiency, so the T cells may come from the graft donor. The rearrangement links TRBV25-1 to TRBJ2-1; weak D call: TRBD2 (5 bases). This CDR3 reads CASSGPWRAVAYNEQFF. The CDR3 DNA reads TGTGCCAGCAGTGGACCCTGGCGGGCCGTAGCCTACAATGAGCAGTTCTTC.